Following are 30 T cell receptor beta chains from one sample sequenced in a study of blood T cells in healthy people across ages. Sample-barcoded 5' priming and a J-beta primer mix drove a second PCR of about 6 to 12 cycles. TCRdb redid the calling of the 5' RACE reads with MiXCR, one entry per CDR3 protein. Of over 1,300,000 distinct CDR3 sequences in the sample, 55% to 75% were seen once. Sequenced: blood. The receptors were gathered from a man aged 18-30 years in good health.

The V gene is TRBV25-1, the J gene TRBJ2-1, with TRBD2 identical over 8 bases. Per germline, CDR1 MGHDK and CDR2 SYGVNS. This CDR3 contains 15 residues. The junction had 6 bases not matched to a gene; V was cut back by 6 bases and J by 2 bases. CDR3 sequence (DNA): TGTGCCAGCAGCCTCAGCGGGAGAACCTACAATGAGCAGTTCTTC. Translation: CASSLSGRTYNEQFF. Together with reference TRBV25-1 and TRBJ2-1, the CDR3 gives the full variable domain: EADIYQTPRYLVIGTGKKITLECSQTMGHDKMYWYQQDPGMELHLIHYSYGVNSTEKGDLSSESTVSRIRTEHFPLTLESARPSHTSQYLCASSLSGRTYNEQFFGPGTRLTVL.

This sequence joins TRBV29-1 and TRBJ1-4, with D possibly TRBD1 on 6 matching bases. Germline CDR1 reads SQVTM; CDR2 reads ANQGSEA. V lost 6 bases and J lost 3, with 17 bases in between. The CDR3 spans 15 residues. CDR3 bases: TGCAGCGTGGGGGGACACCCATACTCTAATGAAAAACTGTTTTTT. Amino acids: CSVGGHPYSNEKLFF.

This clonotype has just a few counts. The J gene is TRBJ2-7, the V gene TRBV29-1, with TRBD2 as a possible D gene (5 bases). The CDR3 has 17 residues. CDR1 and CDR2 (germline): SQVTM, ANQGSEA. V was shortened by 5 bases and J by 4 bases, with 27 bases between the two germline ends. DNA for the CDR3: TGCAGCGTTACGGGGTATATTGAACCGTCCCGCCTATACGAGCAGTACTTC. Protein product: CSVTGYIEPSRLYEQYF.

The CDR3 reads CSVEDQGIYDGYTF. In DNA, the CDR3 is TGCAGCGTTGAAGATCAGGGCATTTACGATGGCTACACCTTC. This chain uses TRBV29-1 with TRBJ1-2, with D perhaps TRBD1 (5 bases). This CDR3 comprises 14 residues. Germline-derived CDR1 and CDR2 are SQVTM and ANQGSEA. The V end was cut by 0 bases, the J end by 6 bases, with 14 bases between.

V gene TRBV10-1 combines with J gene TRBJ2-1, with D perhaps TRBD1 (5 bases). Germline V gene sequence: CDR1 WNHNN, CDR2 SYGVQD (reference sequence). V was clipped by 0 bases and J by 2 bases, with 11 bases between them. The CDR3 runs 16 residues. This chain's CDR3 is CASSESRGTTYNEQFF. Here the CDR3 DNA reads TGCGCCAGCAGTGAGTCTAGGGGCACAACCTACAATGAGCAGTTCTTC.

This rearrangement joins TRBV20-1 to TRBJ2-7, with 8 bases lining up with TRBD2. Losses at the gene ends were 0 bases for V and 5 bases for J; bases not matched to a gene: 12. In germline, CDR1 is DFQATT, CDR2 SNEGSKA (reference sequence). The CDR3 totals 16 residues. CDR3 loop: CSAREGPRRREDEQYF. In nucleotides, the CDR3 is TGCAGTGCTAGAGAAGGGCCGAGGAGGCGGGAGGACGAGCAGTACTTC.

This clonotype appeared once. The CDR3 coding sequence is TGCAGTGCTAGAGATAGGGGGACAGGGAGCTATGGCTACACCTTC. It codes for CSARDRGTGSYGYTF. J is TRBJ1-2 and V is TRBV20-1; 9 positions agree with TRBD1. The length of the CDR3 is 15 residues. Germline V gives CDR1 DFQATT, CDR2 SNEGSKA (reference sequence). V was pared by 0 bases and J by 4 bases, with 6 bases of the junction left unmatched.

This clonotype occurred a few times. This chain connects TRBV3-1 to TRBJ2-7, with unresolved D. The CDR3 length is 14 residues. Looked up from germline, CDR1 is LGHDT and CDR2 is YNNKEL (reference sequence). Between the trimmed V and J ends, which lost 4 bases and 2 bases, there was a span of 12 bases. The CDR3 protein is CASSPRAATYEQYF. CDR3 nucleotides: TGTGCCAGCAGCCCCCGCGCGGCGACCTACGAGCAGTACTTC.

The rearrangement links TRBV7-4 to TRBJ2-4; D not certain. Trimming removed 3 bases at V and 0 bases at J, with 9 bases between. The germline V gene has CDR1 SGHVT and CDR2 SQSDAQ. CDR3 size: 15 residues. The CDR3 region has the DNA TGTGCCAGCAGCTTCGGCCCGTTAGCCAAAAACATTCAGTACTTC. Protein product: CASSFGPLAKNIQYF.

This clonotype was detected ten times or more. This chain joins TRBV24-1 and TRBJ2-1; 9 nucleotides agree with TRBD1. The V and J ends lost 9 bases and 7 bases, in that order; junction bases with no gene match: 6. Germline V gives CDR1 KGHDR, CDR2 SFDVKD. The CDR3 extends over 13 amino acids. The CDR3 loop is CATRDRALNEQFF. Written as DNA, the CDR3 is TGTGCCACCCGGGACAGGGCTCTGAATGAGCAGTTCTTC.

CDR3 loop: CASSAGTLQETQYF. CDR3 nucleotide sequence: TGTGCCAGCAGTGCGGGGACTTTACAAGAGACCCAGTACTTC. The chain is built from TRBV27 and TRBJ2-5; perhaps TRBD2 as D (6 bases). V was pared by 5 bases and J by 2 bases, with 12 bases between. The germline CDR1 and CDR2 sequences are MNHEY and SMNVEV (reference sequence). There are 14 residues in the CDR3.

Turning to this clonotype: With a much larger clone just one base away, this may be a read error. The rearrangement links TRBV14 to TRBJ1-2; TRBD1 is a possible D gene (5 bases). The length of the CDR3 is 14 residues. The germline gives CDR1 SGHDN, CDR2 FVKESK. The CDR3 protein is CAGSQGTGPYGYTF. The CDR3 region has the DNA TGTGCCGGCAGCCAAGGGACGGGACCCTATGGCTACACCTTC.

The chain uses TRBV18 and TRBJ2-7; the match to TRBD2 covers 7 bases. V shed 3 bases, J shed 5 bases, and the junction held 7 bases outside the gene matches. This CDR3 is built from 14 residues. Germline V CDR1 and CDR2: KGHSH, LQKENI. CDR3 sequence (DNA): TGTGCCAGCTCACCGGCGGGAGTTCCTCACGAGCAGTACTTC. Its translation is CASSPAGVPHEQYF.

For this clonotype: A read error may be the cause here, since a much bigger clone is one base away. The V gene is TRBV27, the J gene TRBJ2-7; maybe TRBD1 (6 bases). Germline values: CDR1 MNHEY, CDR2 SMNVEV (reference sequence). This CDR3 comprises 13 residues. The V end was cut by 6 bases, the J end by 1 base, with 10 bases between. CDR3 DNA: TGTGCCAGCAGGCGAGACAGGTCCTACGAGCAGTACTTC. Its protein is CASRRDRSYEQYF.

This chain links TRBV2 with TRBJ2-1; either TRBD1 or TRBD2 may supply D (5 bases each). The germline CDR1 and CDR2 sequences are SNHLY and FYNNEI. The V end lost 6 bases, the J end lost 0 bases, and 12 bases lay between the germline ends. The CDR3 has 15 amino acids. Here the CDR3 reads CASSGDQSSYNEQFF. CDR3 DNA sequence: TGTGCCAGCAGCGGGGACCAAAGCTCCTACAATGAGCAGTTCTTC. Variable domain in full (rest from reference TRBV2 and TRBJ2-1): EPEVTQTPSHQVTQMGQEVILRCVPISNHLYFYWYRQILGQKVEFLVSFYNNEISEKSEIFDDQFSVERPDGSNFTLKIRSTKLEDSAMYFCASSGDQSSYNEQFFGPGTRLTVL.

This chain connects TRBV19 to TRBJ1-6; D is undetermined. Between the trimmed V and J ends, which lost 1 base and 10 bases, there was a span of 5 bases. The CDR3 consists of 12 residues. Germline CDR1 and CDR2: LNHDA and SQIVND (reference sequence). This CDR3 is CASSIGKSPLHF. CDR3 coding DNA: TGTGCCAGTAGTATAGGAAAGTCACCCCTCCACTTT.

This chain uses TRBV27 with TRBJ2-5, with 10 bases lining up with TRBD2. The end of the DNA fits TRBJ2-7 better, so the J call may be wrong. This CDR3 contains 16 residues. Germline loops: CDR1 MNHEY, CDR2 SMNVEV (reference sequence). CDR3 in amino acids: CASSPGDGLAVYEQYF. The CDR3 nucleotides read TGTGCCAGCAGCCCAGGGGACGGACTAGCGGTCTACGAGCAGTACTTC.

The chain joins TRBV27 to TRBJ2-7; a possible D gene is TRBD1 (6 bases). Germline CDR1 reads MNHEY; CDR2 reads SMNVEV (reference sequence). The CDR3 runs to 15 residues. V lost 4 bases to trimming and J lost 3 bases, with 16 bases between them. The CDR3: CASSYSDRPDYEQYF. CDR3 DNA: TGTGCCAGCAGTTACTCAGACAGGCCCGACTACGAGCAGTACTTC.

This rearrangement joins TRBV6-5 to TRBJ2-5; TRBD1 agrees at 8 bases. The DNA end lines up better with TRBJ2-7; the J call may be wrong. The germline CDR1 and CDR2 sequences are MNHEY and SVGAGI. The CDR3 extends over 16 amino acids. CDR3: CASSSRPGQAIYEQYF. CDR3 DNA: TGTGCCAGCAGCTCGAGGCCGGGACAGGCCATCTACGAGCAGTACTTC.

The V gene is TRBV7-8, the J gene TRBJ2-3, with TRBD2 matching over 8 bases. The J segment lost 3 bases and the V segment lost 5 bases, leaving 7 bases of the junction unmatched. Germline V gives CDR1 SGHVS, CDR2 FQNEAQ. The CDR3 loop spans 15 amino acids. The CDR3 loop reads CASSTPGGPTDTQYF. CDR3 DNA: TGTGCCAGCAGCACCCCGGGGGGGCCAACAGATACGCAGTATTTT.

V is TRBV27 and J is TRBJ1-5; D is uncertain. Per germline, CDR1 MNHEY and CDR2 SMNVEV (reference sequence). The V end was cut by 0 bases, the J end by 2 bases, with 11 bases between. The length of the CDR3 is 16 residues. The CDR3 protein is CASSLSPWGGNQPQHF. The CDR3 DNA reads TGTGCCAGCAGTTTATCCCCCTGGGGAGGCAATCAGCCCCAGCATTTT.

This clonotype was counted a few times. The chain couples TRBV12-3 or TRBV12-4 to TRBJ1-6, with TRBD1 matching 8 bases. The CDR3 extends over 13 amino acids. V shed 7 bases, J shed 9 bases, and the junction held 5 bases outside the gene matches. The CDR3 protein is CASTGQGSSPLHF. CDR3 DNA sequence: TGTGCCAGCACCGGACAGGGCAGTTCACCCCTCCACTTT.

This clonotype was recorded only once. J is TRBJ2-5 and V is TRBV5-1; 14 nucleotides match TRBD2. V shed 4 bases and J 1 base; nucleotides not matched to a gene: 15. Per germline, CDR1 SGHRS and CDR2 YFSETQ. This CDR3 comprises 20 residues. CDR3 residues: CASSGLGLAGEGWGQETQYF. CDR3 in DNA: TGCGCCAGCAGCGGTTTGGGACTAGCGGGAGAAGGATGGGGCCAAGAGACCCAGTACTTC.

This clonotype has just one count. The chain links TRBV20-1 to TRBJ2-1; 8 bases match TRBD2. The J call may be mistaken, given a closer DNA end match to TRBJ2-7. Germline lookup yields CDR1 DFQATT and CDR2 SNEGSKA (reference sequence). The CDR3 length is 14 residues. The CDR3 here is CSATGTRLFNEQYF. The CDR3 DNA sequence: TGCAGTGCGACCGGGACTAGGCTATTTAATGAGCAGTACTTC.

The chain uses TRBV9 and TRBJ1-2; D is unclear. In germline, CDR1 is SGDLS, CDR2 YYNGEE. There are 15 residues in the CDR3. V was cut by 0 bases and J by 5 bases, with 14 bases left in between. The CDR3 DNA reads TGTGCCAGCAGCGTAGTTGGGCCTCCGGTATATGGCTACACCTTC. Its translation: CASSVVGPPVYGYTF.

V is TRBV20-1 and J is TRBJ2-1, with D possibly matching TRBD2 (5 bases). The length of the CDR3 is 14 residues. V dropped 6 bases and J dropped 4 bases, with 16 bases sitting between them. Germline lookup yields CDR1 DFQATT and CDR2 SNEGSKA (reference sequence). As DNA, the CDR3 is TGCAGTGCCTCGGACTCCTCTATATACAATGAGCAGTTCTTC. The encoded protein is CSASDSSIYNEQFF.

The rearrangement joins TRBV7-9 to TRBJ1-6, with unresolved D. Trimming cost V 0 bases and J 10 bases, with 10 bases left between them. CDR1 is SEHNR and CDR2 is FQNEAQ in the germline V gene (reference sequence). This CDR3 has 14 amino acids. CDR3 bases: TGTGCCAGCAGCTTAGCGGTACCGTTATCACCCCTCCACTTT. Its translation is CASSLAVPLSPLHF.

This clonotype has only a few counts. The V call is TRBV4-2, the J call TRBJ2-4; TRBD1 matches at 7 bases. The V and J ends lost 1 base and 4 bases, in that order; junction bases with no gene match: 4. The CDR3 spans 15 residues. Germline values: CDR1 LGHNA, CDR2 YNFKEQ. DNA of the CDR3: TGTGCCAGCAGCCAAGTCGACAGGGTTAAAAACATTCAGTACTTC. Its protein product is CASSQVDRVKNIQYF.

This chain links TRBV6-1 with TRBJ1-2; D possibly corresponds to TRBD1 (5 bases). Germline V gives CDR1 MNHNS, CDR2 SASEGT. Trimming cost V 2 bases and J 6 bases, with 10 bases left between them. This CDR3 is built from 13 residues. In DNA, the CDR3 is TGTGCCAGCAGTGAACAGGGATCGGATGGCTACACCTTC. The encoded protein is CASSEQGSDGYTF.

The sample holds one count of this clonotype. The V call is TRBV20-1, the J call TRBJ2-7; TRBD2 aligns across 7 bases. Per germline, CDR1 DFQATT and CDR2 SNEGSKA (reference sequence). CDR3 length: 13 amino acids. Trimming cost V 6 bases and J 1 base; bases outside gene matches: 6. The CDR3 region has the DNA TGCAGTGCCCCGGTGGGGGGGTCCTACGAGCAGTACTTC. Protein: CSAPVGGSYEQYF.